The 32 T cell receptor beta chains below all came from one sample that was sequenced in a study of tumor and adjacent non-tumor tissue in lung cancer. The library came from three nested PCR rounds adapted from ARM-PCR protocols. MiXCR was run by TCRdb on the multiplex PCR reads, yielding one entry per CDR3 protein. This sample carries approximately 110,000 distinct CDR3 sequences, approximately 71% of them seen once, and the ten largest clones take about 40%. This sample's RNA came from whole unsorted tissue. The source material was lung tumor tissue. The source is a woman aged 60 to 75 with non-small cell lung cancer.

A word on this clonotype: A clone one base away is much larger, so this may be a read error. The gene calls are TRBV28 and TRBJ1-2; 7 positions match TRBD1. CDR1 and CDR2 from the germline V gene are MDHEN and SYDVKM. This CDR3 has 15 amino acids. The CDR3 DNA reads TGTGCCAGCAGTCTCCCTTCACAGGGGAACTATAGCTACACCTTC. Translation: CASSLPSQGNYSYTF.

This chain links TRBV6-1 with TRBJ1-1; possible D gene TRBD1, 6 bases. This CDR3 is 16 amino acids long. Germline loops: CDR1 MNHNS, CDR2 SASEGT. Trimming took 1 base from V and 4 from J, leaving 16 bases between them. The chain's CDR3 is CASSEGGGSRSTEAFF. The CDR3 DNA reads as TGTGCCAGCAGTGAAGGAGGGGGGAGCCGAAGCACTGAAGCTTTCTTT.

This clonotype was counted a single time. A much more abundant neighbour one base away suggests this may be a read error. The rearrangement uses TRBV20-1 and TRBJ1-6; tentatively, D is TRBD1 (6 bases). The CDR3 runs 15 residues. Germline CDR1 DFQATT, CDR2 SNEGSKA (reference sequence). The V end lost 6 bases, the J end lost 8 bases, and 20 bases lay between the germline ends. The CDR3 DNA is TGCAGTGCCATACACTGTTTGGCAGGGGATTCACCCCTCCACTTT. Translating gives CSAIHCLAGDSPLHF.

This rearrangement joins TRBV29-1 to TRBJ2-7; D remains unclear. Per germline, CDR1 SQVTM and CDR2 ANQGSEA. The CDR3 covers 15 residues. V was clipped by 4 bases and J by 13 bases, with 29 bases between them. CDR3 residues: CSVAGSITSSYEHYF. The CDR3 DNA reads TGCAGCGTTGCGGGTTCAATTACGAGCTCCTACGAACATTACTTC.

Concerning this clonotype itself: At one end the junction does not follow the germline gene, possibly because of a read error. The chain has TRBV5-1 and TRBJ2-3; 7 bases match TRBD2. Per the germline V gene, CDR1 is SGHRS and CDR2 is YFSETQ. The CDR3 runs to 15 residues. The CDR3, as DNA: TGCGCCAGCAGCTTGGACGGCGGGAGCACAGATACGCGGTATTTT. It encodes CASSLDGGSTDTRYF.

In its sample, this clonotype was seen a few times. The CDR3 DNA is TGTGCCAGCAGCTCATTCGGTCAGCCCCAGCATTTT. Residues: CASSSFGQPQHF. The rearrangement joins TRBV6-6 to TRBJ1-5; D is uncertain. The germline V gene encodes CDR1 MNHNY and CDR2 SVGAGI (reference sequence). V shed 6 bases and J shed 6 bases, with 9 bases lying between them. CDR3 size: 12 residues.

A few counts support this clonotype. An end of the junction differs from the germline gene, which may be a read error. The V call is TRBV5-4, the J call TRBJ2-1, with TRBD2 identical over 8 bases. Germline V gene data show CDR1 as SGHNT and CDR2 as YYREEE (reference sequence). This CDR3 is built from 15 residues. This CDR3 reads CTSSFAGTRGNEQFF. The DNA for the CDR3 is TGTACCAGCAGCTTTGCCGGGACTAGGGGCAATGAGCAGTTCTTC.

For this clonotype: The junction shows a germline mismatch at one end, possibly a read error. This chain connects TRBV5-1 to TRBJ2-3, with a weak D call TRBD2 (6 bases). The CDR3 is 14 residues long. Germline V lookup: CDR1 SGHRS, CDR2 YFSETQ. The CDR3 protein is CASRRGGGTDTEYF. DNA for the CDR3: TGCGCCAGCAGACGGGGAGGCGGCACAGATACGGAGTATTTT.

Of note for this clonotype: The conserved phenylalanine or tryptophan is not found at the CDR3 terminus, so this likely reflects a read error. DNA of the CDR3: TGTGCAAGCCGCTTAGATACGGGAACCTACGAGCAGTACTCC. It is translated as CASRLDTGTYEQYS. The V gene is TRBV11-3, the J gene TRBJ2-7, with D perhaps matching TRBD2 (5 bases). The germline V gene encodes CDR1 SGHNT and CDR2 YENEEA. The CDR3 extends over 14 amino acids.

Comments on this clonotype: A read error may explain this, as a much larger clone is one base away. The chain recombines TRBV20-1 with TRBJ2-1, with 9 nucleotides matching TRBD2. CDR3 length: 12 residues. Trimming removed 8 bases from V and 9 bases from J; junction bases left unmatched: 8. In germline, CDR1 is DFQATT, CDR2 SNEGSKA (reference sequence). The CDR3 loop reads CSPRAGGGEQFF. Here the CDR3 DNA reads TGCAGTCCCCGAGCGGGAGGAGGTGAGCAGTTCTTC.

By sample share, this clonotype is medium-sized. V usage is TRBV6-5 and J usage is TRBJ1-1; TRBD1 matches 7 bases. Germline CDR1 reads MNHEY; CDR2 reads SVGAGI. This CDR3 is 13 amino acids long. With V trimmed by 8 bases and J by 6 bases, 9 bases remained unmatched. CDR3 region: CASAVDRDAEAFF. The CDR3 region has the DNA TGTGCCAGCGCTGTCGACAGGGACGCTGAAGCTTTCTTT.

Worth noting for this clonotype: The junction and the germline gene differ at one end; a read error may be behind it. The rearrangement links TRBV28 to TRBJ2-1, with D uncertain. This CDR3 contains 13 residues. The germline gives CDR1 MDHEN, CDR2 SYDVKM. The CDR3 here is CASSLSRYNVQFF. As DNA, the CDR3 is TGTGCCAGCAGTTTATCCAGATACAATGTGCAGTTCTTT.

Concerning this clonotype itself: Possible read error: a much larger clone is one base away. J is TRBJ2-5 and V is TRBV28; tentative D call: TRBD1 (6 bases). The CDR3 loop spans 14 amino acids. Germline V gives CDR1 MDHEN, CDR2 SYDVKM. The CDR3: CASRFQGSQETHYF. The CDR3 DNA follows: TGTGCCAGCAGATTTCAGGGGTCCCAAGAGACCCACTACTTC.

This clonotype was seen only a few times. V is TRBV10-3 and J is TRBJ2-1; D unresolved. Germline values: CDR1 ENHRY, CDR2 SYGVKD. V was pared by 3 bases and J by 6 bases, with 12 bases between. The CDR3 loop spans 14 amino acids. The CDR3: CAISDSPRVNEQFF. The CDR3 nucleotides are TGTGCCATCAGTGACTCGCCAAGGGTCAATGAGCAGTTCTTC.

With regard to this clonotype: This could be a read error, since a much larger clone is one nucleotide away. The chain is built from TRBV7-9 and TRBJ1-2; TRBD1 matches at 7 bases. CDR1 and CDR2 from the germline V gene are SEHNR and FQNEAQ (reference sequence). The CDR3 extends over 17 amino acids. CDR3 DNA sequence: TGTGCCAGCAGTCCCGGGTCTACAGGGGCTGAGGACTATGGCTACAACTTC. Amino acid sequence: CASSPGSTGAEDYGYNF.

With regard to this clonotype: One end of the junction varies from germline; a read error may be responsible. J is TRBJ2-3 and V is TRBV4-1, with D possibly being TRBD1 or TRBD2 (5 bases each). This CDR3 spans 14 amino acids. The germline CDR1 and CDR2 sequences are MGHRA and YSYEKL. The CDR3 region has the DNA TGCGCCAGCAGCCAAGCGAGGCAGGGAGATACGCACTATTTT. Its translation is CASSQARQGDTHYF.

With respect to this clonotype: Germline is not matched at one junction end, which may reflect a read error. The chain is built from TRBV6-1 and TRBJ2-7; D perhaps matches TRBD1 (5 bases). This CDR3 is built from 11 residues. CDR1 and CDR2 (germline): MNHNS, SASEGT. The CDR3 DNA follows: TGTGCCAGCATGACAGCCTACGAGAAGTACTTC. Amino acids: CASMTAYEKYF.

This clonotype was seen a single time. A read error may account for a junction end that differs from germline. The V gene is TRBV11-2, the J gene TRBJ1-1; D remains ambiguous. CDR3 length: 14 residues. CDR1 is SGHAT and CDR2 is FQNNGV in the germline V gene. The CDR3 DNA sequence: TGTCCCAGCAGCTTATATATAGGGAACACTGAAGCTTTCTTT. This sequence encodes CPSSLYIGNTEAFF. Full variable domain (outside the CDR3, taken from reference TRBV11-2 and TRBJ1-1): EAGVAQSPRYKIIEKRQSVAFWCNPISGHATLYWYQQILGQGPKLLIQFQNNGVVDDSQLPKDRFSAERLKGVDSTLKIQPAKLEDSAVYLCPSSLYIGNTEAFFGQGTRLTVV.

For this clonotype: This sequence may be a read error, since a much larger clone differs from it by one base. The missing conserved phenylalanine or tryptophan at the end of this CDR3 makes a read error likely. This sequence joins TRBV6-2 or TRBV6-3 and TRBJ2-2, with D possibly TRBD1 on 6 matching bases. Germline V gene data show CDR1 as MNHEY and CDR2 as SVGEGT. V was pared by 2 bases and J by 8 bases, with 12 bases between. The CDR3 extends over 14 amino acids. This chain's CDR3 is CASSYRQVKGELFL. The CDR3, as DNA: TGTGCCAGCAGTTACCGACAGGTTAAAGGGGAGCTGTTTCTT.

The rearrangement joins TRBV28 to TRBJ2-3, with D unclear. Germline V lookup: CDR1 MDHEN, CDR2 SYDVKM. The CDR3 has 11 residues. The V end lost 9 bases, the J end lost 0 bases, and 4 bases lay between the germline ends. CDR3 sequence (DNA): TGTGCCAGAAGTAGCACAGATACGCAGTATTTT. It encodes CARSSTDTQYF.

This chain joins TRBV5-1 and TRBJ1-5, with D possibly TRBD1 on 5 matching bases. Per the germline V gene, CDR1 is SGHRS and CDR2 is YFSETQ. Trimming took off 3 bases at V and 0 bases at J, with 7 bases between the two ends. The CDR3 extends over 14 amino acids. The CDR3 DNA follows: TGCGCCAGCAGCTCGGGGGATAGCAATCAGCCCCAGCATTTT. It translates to CASSSGDSNQPQHF.

Note on this clonotype: Germline and junction disagree at one end, which may indicate a read error. V usage is TRBV6-6 and J usage is TRBJ2-1, with D maybe TRBD2 (6 bases). CDR1 is MNHNY, CDR2 SVGAGI, per germline (reference sequence). This CDR3 has 15 residues. In DNA form, the CDR3 reads TGTCCCAGCAGCCTGGGGAGGAGCTCCTACATTGAGCAGTTCTTC. Its translation: CPSSLGRSSYIEQFF.

This sequence joins TRBV30 and TRBJ1-1; D unresolved. This CDR3 has 13 residues. Germline CDR1 GTSNPN, CDR2 SVGIG (reference sequence). Trimming removed 0 bases at V and 2 bases at J, with 7 bases between. CDR3 in DNA: TGTGCCTGGAGTGTAGGGATTAACACTGAAGCTTTCTTT. It is translated as CAWSVGINTEAFF.

On this clonotype: At one of its ends the junction is not consistent with the germline gene, which may arise from a read error. CDR3 residues: CSVERSWGNTGELFF. The CDR3 nucleotides are TGCAGCGTTGAGAGGTCATGGGGGAATACCGGGGAACTGTTTTTT. V usage is TRBV29-1 and J usage is TRBJ2-2, with D perhaps being TRBD1 or TRBD2 (5 bases each). Germline V CDR1 and CDR2: SQVTM, ANQGSEA. This CDR3 has 15 residues.

This clonotype was observed a handful of times. A much larger clone differs by one base, so this may be a read error. V is TRBV20-1 and J is TRBJ2-5; D ambiguous. CDR1 and CDR2 from the germline V gene are DFQATT and SNEGSKA (reference sequence). The CDR3 sequence is 15 residues long. The V end was cut by 1 base, the J end by 7 bases, with 19 bases between. DNA for the CDR3: TGCAGTGCTAGAGTTGAAAGGGCTCCCTGCGGGACCCAGTACTTC. Translated: CSARVERAPCGTQYF.

On this clonotype: It may be a read error: a sequence one base away is much more abundant. This chain joins TRBV20-1 and TRBJ2-3, with 7 bases aligning to TRBD2. CDR1 and CDR2 (germline): DFQATT, SNEGSKA (reference sequence). Losses at the gene ends were 5 bases for V and 8 bases for J; bases not matched to a gene: 13. The CDR3 sequence is 14 residues long. CDR3 loop: CSAVLGGSRVTQYF. The CDR3 region has the DNA TGCAGTGCTGTCTTGGGCGGGAGCCGGGTTACGCAGTATTTT.

Details on this clonotype: This may stem from a read error, because a much larger clone lies one nucleotide away. The chain uses TRBV7-3 and TRBJ2-3, with a tentative D call TRBD2 (6 bases). Deletions cut 4 bases from V and 2 bases from J, with 16 bases between. There are 16 residues in the CDR3. Germline V gene lookup returns CDR1 SGHTA and CDR2 FQGTGA. CDR3 DNA sequence: TGTGCCAGCAGCTACGAGGTGGGGGGTGTCACAGATACGCAGTATTTT. It encodes CASSYEVGGVTDTQYF.

This clonotype was picked up many times. The gene calls are TRBV6-2 or TRBV6-3 and TRBJ2-1; TRBD2 agrees at 8 bases. Germline trimming cut 5 bases from V and 9 bases from J; bases unmatched to any gene: 15. CDR3 length: 16 amino acids. The germline CDR1 and CDR2 sequences are MNHEY and SVGEGT. This CDR3 reads CASSRPPGGPKGEQFF. CDR3 sequence (DNA): TGTGCCAGCAGTCGACCCCCGGGAGGGCCAAAGGGTGAGCAGTTCTTC.

This clonotype occurred a few times. It may be a read error: a sequence one base away is much more abundant. The rearrangement joins TRBV4-3 to TRBJ2-3; 10 bases align to TRBD2. This CDR3 is built from 21 residues. Germline V CDR1 and CDR2: LGHNA, YSLEER. Trimming at V came to 1 base and at J to 5 bases, leaving 21 bases not matched to a gene. CDR3 sequence reads: CASSQVLAAGRTSGVIDTQYF. The DNA of the CDR3 is TGCGCCAGCAGCCAAGTACTAGCGGCGGGAAGAACTAGCGGGGTCATAGATACGCAGTATTTT.

With regard to this clonotype: Just one base apart from a much larger clone, this may be a read error. The chain uses TRBV10-1 and TRBJ2-1; a possible D gene is TRBD2 (6 bases). Trimming took off 8 bases at V and 6 bases at J, with 17 bases between the two ends. The CDR3 length is 14 residues. Germline CDR1 and CDR2: WNHNN and SYGVQD (reference sequence). In DNA, the CDR3 is TGCGCCAGCCGTGCAACGGGAGCGGCCAATGAGCAGTTCTTC. Its translation is CASRATGAANEQFF.

The count of this clonotype is one. This chain connects TRBV4-3 to TRBJ1-6; 8 bases are shared with TRBD1. With 4 bases clipped from V and 11 bases from J, the junction kept 10 bases outside the gene matches. Germline lookup yields CDR1 LGHNA and CDR2 YSLEER. This CDR3 contains 15 residues. CDR3 coding DNA: TGCGCCAGCAGCCCTGGTGACAGGGGAAATCCACCCCTCCACTTT. Residues: CASSPGDRGNPPLHF.

The V and J genes are TRBV11-2 and TRBJ1-2, with 7 nucleotides matching TRBD1. The CDR3 totals 14 residues. Germline V gene data show CDR1 as SGHAT and CDR2 as FQNNGV. For the CDR3, the DNA is TGTGTCGGCAGCGATACAGGGGCTAACTATGGCTACACCTTC. Translating it yields CVGSDTGANYGYTF.